These T cell receptor beta chains were read from a single sample in a study of cytomegalovirus exposure and HLA in healthy donors. This table comes from immunoSEQ multiplex PCR, and its TCRdb copy is limited to in-frame clones, with some not included. The table for this sample gives roughly 80,000 clones. The sample consisted of PBMCs. Every receptor here comes from a man aged 50 to 59 in good health and CMV-seronegative. Each CDR3 is given with its conserved first and last residue. D genes are given only for firm matches. A row's size may be missing; if present it is once, few, many or a size class.

clone size,J gene,D gene,V gene,CDR3 DNA,CDR3 protein
-,TRBJ2-3,TRBD2,TRBV27,TGTGCCAGCACAGGACTAGCGGGGCCCACAGATACGCAGTATTTT,CASTGLAGPTDTQYF
-,TRBJ2-7,-,TRBV5-1,TGCGCCAGCAGCTTCTCGAACGCGCGATACGAGCAGTACTTC,CASSFSNARYEQYF
-,TRBJ2-2,TRBD1,TRBV7-9,TGTGCCAGCAGACCGGCCACCGGGACAGGGAGCACCGGGGAGCTGTTTTTT,CASRPATGTGSTGELFF
-,TRBJ1-2,TRBD1,TRBV27,TGTGCCAGCAGTTTGTTGACAGGGAAAGGCTACACCTTC,CASSLLTGKGYTF
-,TRBJ1-1,-,TRBV19,TGTGCCAGTAGTATAGACGGCAGGCTCACTGAAGCTTTCTTT,CASSIDGRLTEAFF
-,TRBJ1-2,-,TRBV11-2,TGTGCCAGCAGCTTAGTAGACAGCAATAACTATGGCTACACCTTC,CASSLVDSNNYGYTF
-,TRBJ1-1,-,TRBV25-1,TGTGCCAGCAGTGAATGGGGGGGGGCGGACACTGAAGCTTTCTTT,CASSEWGGADTEAFF
-,TRBJ2-3,TRBD1,TRBV5-6,TGTGCCAGCAGCGTGACAGGGGCAGACACAGATACGCAGTATTTT,CASSVTGADTDTQYF
-,TRBJ1-6,TRBD1,TRBV28,TGTGCCAGCAGTTTATCTCAGGGGGCGGACTTTAGTCGCTTT,CASSLSQGADFSRF
-,TRBJ2-1,TRBD1,TRBV2,TGTGCCAGCACCCGGACAGGCTACAATGAGCAGTTCTTC,CASTRTGYNEQFF
-,TRBJ1-1,-,TRBV2,TGTGCCAGCAGGGACAGTTTGAACACTGAAGCTTTCTTT,CASRDSLNTEAFF
-,TRBJ2-7,-,TRBV19,TGTGCCAGTAGTATTGAAGACAGTTCACAAGGCGAGCAGTACTTC,CASSIEDSSQGEQYF
-,TRBJ1-4,-,TRBV7-9,TGTGCCAGCAGCCCTGACAGCGAAAAACTGTTTTTT,CASSPDSEKLFF
-,TRBJ1-3,TRBD1,TRBV5-1,TGCGCCAGCAGCTTGGGGGACAGGGGAGCAAGGGGATCTGGAAACACCATATATTTT,CASSLGDRGARGSGNTIYF
-,TRBJ1-6,TRBD1,TRBV11-2,TGTGCCAGCAGCCTCTCTGGGACAGGGGGTTCACCCCTCCACTTT,CASSLSGTGGSPLHF
-,TRBJ1-2,-,TRBV30,TGTGCCTGGGCCGGGTCTGGGAGCTATGGCTACACCTTC,CAWAGSGSYGYTF
-,TRBJ2-3,TRBD2,TRBV18,TGTGCCAGCTCAAGTCTAGCGGGGCGCACAGATACGCAGTATTTT,CASSSLAGRTDTQYF
-,TRBJ1-4,-,TRBV5-1,TGCGCCAGCAGCTTGGGGGCCGGAACCTCTAATGAAAAACTGTTTTTT,CASSLGAGTSNEKLFF
-,TRBJ1-1,-,TRBV6-5,TGTGCCAGCATTCCAACAGGGAACACTGAAGCTTTCTTT,CASIPTGNTEAFF
-,TRBJ2-5,-,TRBV11-2,TGTGCCAGCAGCTTGGGACAATACCAAGAGACCCAGTACTTC,CASSLGQYQETQYF
medium-sized,TRBJ2-7,TRBD1,TRBV19,TGTGCCAGTAGTACAGGACAGGGAAACTCCTACGAGCAGTACTTC,CASSTGQGNSYEQYF
-,TRBJ2-1,-,TRBV5-1,TGCGCCAGCAGCTTGGGGGAGATCGACAATGAGCAGTTCTTC,CASSLGEIDNEQFF
-,TRBJ2-5,-,TRBV18,TGTGCCAGCTCACGGGGCAGGGGCCCCCAAGAGACCCAGTACTTC,CASSRGRGPQETQYF
-,TRBJ2-5,TRBD2,TRBV27,TGTGCCAGCAGTTTCCAGCGGGGGGGAGAGACCCAGTACTTC,CASSFQRGGETQYF
-,TRBJ1-2,-,TRBV11-2,TGTGCCAGCAGCCCGATTACAAAGTGGCGGAATTATGGCTACACCTTC,CASSPITKWRNYGYTF
-,TRBJ1-5,TRBD1,TRBV28,TGTGCCACCGAGACAGGGTATCAGCCCCAGCATTTT,CATETGYQPQHF
-,TRBJ2-5,-,TRBV7-3,TGTGCCAGCGGCCCACTGACAGCCCAAGAGACCCAGTACTTC,CASGPLTAQETQYF
-,TRBJ1-4,TRBD1,TRBV5-1,TGCGCCAGCAGCCCAGGACAGGGCTATGAAAAACTGTTTTTT,CASSPGQGYEKLFF
-,TRBJ2-5,-,TRBV9,TGTGCCAGCAGCGTAGCACAGGGAGAAGAGACCCAGTACTTC,CASSVAQGEETQYF
-,TRBJ1-1,-,TRBV18,TGTGCCAGCTCACCACTGGTCCTACGGGACACTGAAGCTTTCTTT,CASSPLVLRDTEAFF
-,TRBJ1-2,TRBD1,TRBV18,TGTGCCAGCTCATCTGACAGGGGGCATCCTTTCGCCTATGGCTACACCTTC,CASSSDRGHPFAYGYTF
-,TRBJ1-5,-,TRBV7-2,TGTGCCAGCAGCTTAGAGGAGGGATATCAGCCCCAGCATTTT,CASSLEEGYQPQHF
-,TRBJ2-3,TRBD2,TRBV28,TGTGCCAGCAATTTTCCTCTAGCGGGCGACACAGATACGCAGTATTTT,CASNFPLAGDTDTQYF
-,TRBJ2-6,-,TRBV13,TGTGCCAGCAGCTTGAGAGGCGGCTCTGGGGCCAACGTCCTGACTTTC,CASSLRGGSGANVLTF
-,TRBJ1-5,-,TRBV7-2,TGTGCCAGCAGCCCCGACGGGGGGCAGAGACAGCCCCAGCATTTT,CASSPDGGQRQPQHF